This entry concerns a single TCR beta chain. The antigen is not known. One end of the junction does not line up with germline, which may come from a read error. Germline CDR1 reads MDHEN; CDR2 reads SYDVKM. This CDR3 comprises 14 residues. Next came a second PCR, run for about 7 to 12 cycles, which used a sample-barcoded 5' primer along with a J-beta primer mix. All cDNA molecules were each tagged by a template-switch adaptor with 12 random nucleotides. TCRdb ran MiXCR on the 5' RACE reads and lists one entry per CDR3 protein. The repertoire includes 850,000 to 1,100,000 distinct CDR3 sequences, about two fifths of them detected once, and around 12% sits in the top ten. Researchers report isolating at least 6.5 million PBMCs per sample. The record originates from a study of blood T cells in healthy people across ages. Findings and caveats of the study: Higher diversity, along with more naive CD4+ cells, distinguished long-lived donors from aged donors.

The source is a man aged 18 to 29 in good health. The chain combines TRBV28 with TRBJ1-2; D not certain. Source material: blood. The CDR3 DNA reads TGTACCAGCAGTCCTATAGTACGCTTCTATGGCTACACCTTC. It yields the protein CTSSPIVRFYGYTF.